This TCR beta chain was recorded in a study of cytotoxic CD8 clonotypes in ibrutinib-treated CLL. Across the whole study: IGHV unmutated under 18; relapsed/refractory 11; treatment-naive around 14. Patients attained roughly 25 partial and 2 complete responses; at median roughly 73 months, around 15 remained remitted while about twelve progressed. General study findings and limits: Having risen at ibrutinib response, clonality had fallen back toward baseline by progression.

Note on this clone: Its antigen is undetermined.

The intended depth for sequencing was 1 in 200,000 to 1 in 1 million T cells. Repertoires were generated with immunoSEQ multiplex PCR, while TCRdb's copy carries only in-frame clones and drops some. This table holds over 200,000 clones, 79% found once. The ends were cut back, 0 bases at V and 4 bases at J, with 15 bases in the middle. The germline CDR1 and CDR2 sequences are MGHRA and YSYEKL. CDR3 length equals 16 residues. This chain uses TRBV4-1 with TRBJ1-2, with no clear D. The TCR sequence derives from a human donor with chronic lymphocytic leukemia. The sequencing here drew on PBMCs, taken after 12 months of ibrutinib treatment. CDR3 nucleotide sequence: TGCGCCAGCAGCCAAGATCTCGCAGCTAAGGGCTATGGCTACACCTTC. It yields the protein CASSQDLAAKGYGYTF.